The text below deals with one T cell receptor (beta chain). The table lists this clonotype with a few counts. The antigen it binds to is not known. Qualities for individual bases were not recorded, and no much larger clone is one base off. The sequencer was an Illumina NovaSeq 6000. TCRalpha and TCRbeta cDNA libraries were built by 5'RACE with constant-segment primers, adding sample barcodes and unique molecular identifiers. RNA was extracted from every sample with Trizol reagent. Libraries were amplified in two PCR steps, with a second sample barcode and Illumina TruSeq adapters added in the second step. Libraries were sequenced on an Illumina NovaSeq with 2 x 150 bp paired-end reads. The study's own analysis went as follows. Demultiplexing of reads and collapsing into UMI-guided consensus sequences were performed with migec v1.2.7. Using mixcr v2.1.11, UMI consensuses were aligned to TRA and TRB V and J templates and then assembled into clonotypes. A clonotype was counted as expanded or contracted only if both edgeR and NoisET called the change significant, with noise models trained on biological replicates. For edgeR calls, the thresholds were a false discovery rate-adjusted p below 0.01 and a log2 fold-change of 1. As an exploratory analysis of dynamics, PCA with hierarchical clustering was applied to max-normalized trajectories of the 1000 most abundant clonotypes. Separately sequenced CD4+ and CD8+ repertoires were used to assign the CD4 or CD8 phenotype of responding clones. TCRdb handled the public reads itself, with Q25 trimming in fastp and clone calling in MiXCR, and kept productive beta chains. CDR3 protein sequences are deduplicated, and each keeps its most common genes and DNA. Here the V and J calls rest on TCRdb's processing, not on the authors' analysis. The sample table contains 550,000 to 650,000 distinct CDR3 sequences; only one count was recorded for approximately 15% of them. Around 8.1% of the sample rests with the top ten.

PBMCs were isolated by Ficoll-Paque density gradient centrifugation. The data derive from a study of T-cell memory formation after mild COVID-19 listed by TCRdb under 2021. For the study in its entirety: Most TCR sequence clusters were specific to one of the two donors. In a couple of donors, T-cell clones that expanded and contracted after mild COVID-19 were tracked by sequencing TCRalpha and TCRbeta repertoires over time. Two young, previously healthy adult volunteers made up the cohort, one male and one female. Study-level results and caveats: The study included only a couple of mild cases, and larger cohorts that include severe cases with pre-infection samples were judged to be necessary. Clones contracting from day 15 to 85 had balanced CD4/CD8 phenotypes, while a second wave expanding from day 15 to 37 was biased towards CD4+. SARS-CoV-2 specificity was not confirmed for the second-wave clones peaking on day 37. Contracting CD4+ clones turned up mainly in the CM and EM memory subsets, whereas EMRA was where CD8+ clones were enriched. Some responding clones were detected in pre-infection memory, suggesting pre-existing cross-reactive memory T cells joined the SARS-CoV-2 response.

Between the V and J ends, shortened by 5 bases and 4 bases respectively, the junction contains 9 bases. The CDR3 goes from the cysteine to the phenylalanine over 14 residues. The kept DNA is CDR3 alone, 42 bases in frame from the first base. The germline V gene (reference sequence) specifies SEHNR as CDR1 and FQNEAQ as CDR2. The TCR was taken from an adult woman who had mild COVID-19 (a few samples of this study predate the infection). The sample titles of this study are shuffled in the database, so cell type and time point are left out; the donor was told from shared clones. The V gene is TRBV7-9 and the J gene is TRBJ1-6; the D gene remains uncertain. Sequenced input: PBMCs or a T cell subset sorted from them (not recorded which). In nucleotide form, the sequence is TGTGCCAGCAGCCCTGAACAGTATAATTCACCCCTCCACTTT. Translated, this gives CASSPEQYNSPLHF.